The clone carrying this TCR beta chain was detected a few times. The record originates from a study of regulatory T cells in long-lasting Graves disease. Across the study: The antithyroid drugs taken by newly diagnosed Graves' patients had been used for under 3 months.

Germline V gene data show CDR1 as DFQATT and CDR2 as SNEGSKA (reference sequence). The CDR3 has 14 amino acids. Trimming shortened V by 3 bases and J by 4 bases, and 12 bases separated the two germline ends. Both iRepertoire HTBI primers and Arm-PCR of CDR3 regions were used to build the TCR beta libraries. One entry per CDR3 protein results from TCRdb running MiXCR on the multiplex PCR reads. The sample holds some 600,000 distinct CDR3 sequences, about 16% seen once. Stated time point: newly diagnosed GD, antithyroid drugs for less than 3 months. RNA isolated from PBMCs was used to make the TCR library. The patients included were those that came from an endocrinology department in Xi'an, China. These data also featured in a second study, about T cells in Graves' hyperthyroidism and ophthalmopathy.

This TCR derives from a man younger than 35 with Graves disease. The V and J genes are TRBV20-1 and TRBJ2-2, with unresolved D. The sequences come from peripheral blood mononuclear cells (PBMCs), collected at new diagnosis, from a patient treated with antithyroid drugs. CDR3: CSARQELGTGELFF. The CDR3 DNA reads as TGCAGTGCTAGGCAGGAACTGGGCACCGGGGAGCTGTTTTTT.